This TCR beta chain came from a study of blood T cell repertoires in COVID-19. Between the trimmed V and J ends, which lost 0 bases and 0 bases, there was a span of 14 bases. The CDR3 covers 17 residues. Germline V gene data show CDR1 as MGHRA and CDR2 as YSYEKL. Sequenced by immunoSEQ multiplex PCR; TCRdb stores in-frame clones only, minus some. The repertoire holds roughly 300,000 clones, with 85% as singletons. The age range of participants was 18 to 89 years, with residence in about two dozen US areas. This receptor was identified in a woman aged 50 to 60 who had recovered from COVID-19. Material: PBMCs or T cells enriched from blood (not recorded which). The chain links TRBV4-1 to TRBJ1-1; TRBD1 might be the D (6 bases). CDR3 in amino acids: CASSQDTPQGLNTEAFF. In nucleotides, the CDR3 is TGCGCCAGCAGCCAAGATACTCCACAGGGTTTGAACACTGAAGCTTTCTTT.